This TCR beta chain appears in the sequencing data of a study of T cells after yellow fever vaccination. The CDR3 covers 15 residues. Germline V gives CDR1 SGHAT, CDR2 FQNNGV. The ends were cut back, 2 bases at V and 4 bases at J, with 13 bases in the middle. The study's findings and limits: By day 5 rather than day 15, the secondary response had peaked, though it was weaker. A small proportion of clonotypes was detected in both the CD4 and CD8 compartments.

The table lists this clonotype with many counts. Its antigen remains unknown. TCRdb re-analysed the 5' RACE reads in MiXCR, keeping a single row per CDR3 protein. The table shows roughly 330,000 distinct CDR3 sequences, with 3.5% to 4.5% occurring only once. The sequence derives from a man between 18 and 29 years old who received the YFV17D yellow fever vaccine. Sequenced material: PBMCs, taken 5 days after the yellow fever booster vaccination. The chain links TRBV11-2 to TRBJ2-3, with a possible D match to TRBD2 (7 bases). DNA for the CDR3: TGTGCCAGCAGCTTACAAGGGGGGGTGGCAGATACGCAGTATTTT. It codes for CASSLQGGVADTQYF.